A selection of T cell receptor beta chains follows, all from one sample in a study of cytomegalovirus exposure and HLA in healthy donors. This table comes from immunoSEQ multiplex PCR, and its TCRdb copy is limited to in-frame clones, with some not included. The sample shows approximately 300,000 clones, roughly 90% of them seen only once. Sequences were obtained from PBMCs. The receptor source for this set is a woman aged 18-29 years in good health and CMV-seronegative. The CDR3 runs from the conserved cysteine through the conserved F or W. Each record gives: CDR3 length, clone size, V gene, J gene, D gene, CDR3 protein, CDR3 DNA. D genes are given only for firm matches. The size entry is marked missing in some rows and otherwise reads once, few, many or a size class.

cdr3_length: 11
clone_size: .
v_call: TRBV10-3
j_call: TRBJ2-7
d_call: .
cdr3_aa: CAISEEDEQYF
cdr3_nt: TGTGCCATCAGTGAGGAGGACGAGCAGTACTTC

cdr3_length: 14
clone_size: many
v_call: TRBV7-2
j_call: TRBJ2-1
d_call: .
cdr3_aa: CASSVDWTYNEQFF
cdr3_nt: TGTGCCAGCAGCGTCGACTGGACCTACAATGAGCAGTTCTTC

cdr3_length: 12
clone_size: .
v_call: TRBV7-2
j_call: TRBJ1-4
d_call: .
cdr3_aa: CASSFGQEKLFF
cdr3_nt: TGTGCCAGCAGCTTTGGACAGGAAAAACTGTTTTTT

cdr3_length: 14
clone_size: .
v_call: TRBV27
j_call: TRBJ2-1
d_call: TRBD2
cdr3_aa: CASSFPGLLDEQFF
cdr3_nt: TGTGCCAGCAGTTTTCCGGGACTATTAGATGAGCAGTTCTTC

cdr3_length: 14
clone_size: few
v_call: TRBV7-9
j_call: TRBJ1-1
d_call: .
cdr3_aa: CASSSDSGDTEAFF
cdr3_nt: TGTGCCAGCAGCTCCGACAGTGGCGACACTGAAGCTTTCTTT

cdr3_length: 13
clone_size: .
v_call: TRBV29-1
j_call: TRBJ2-3
d_call: .
cdr3_aa: CSGSGRLTDTQYF
cdr3_nt: TGCAGCGGTAGCGGACGTCTCACAGATACGCAGTATTTT

cdr3_length: 13
clone_size: .
v_call: TRBV4-3
j_call: TRBJ1-2
d_call: TRBD1
cdr3_aa: CASGGDRGWGYTF
cdr3_nt: TGCGCCAGCGGGGGCGACAGGGGCTGGGGCTACACCTTC

cdr3_length: 14
clone_size: .
v_call: TRBV9
j_call: TRBJ2-2
d_call: .
cdr3_aa: CASSVGGDTGELFF
cdr3_nt: TGTGCCAGCAGCGTCGGCGGAGACACCGGGGAGCTGTTTTTT

cdr3_length: 15
clone_size: .
v_call: TRBV19
j_call: TRBJ2-7
d_call: .
cdr3_aa: CASSIGRGLSYEQYF
cdr3_nt: TGTGCCAGTAGTATCGGTCGGGGACTCTCCTACGAGCAGTACTTC

cdr3_length: 18
clone_size: once
v_call: TRBV9
j_call: TRBJ1-1
d_call: TRBD1
cdr3_aa: CASSPPGQTFSMNTEAFF
cdr3_nt: TGTGCCAGCAGCCCCCCGGGACAGACTTTTAGTATGAACACTGAAGCTTTCTTT

cdr3_length: 13
clone_size: .
v_call: TRBV5-8
j_call: TRBJ1-2
d_call: .
cdr3_aa: CASSLYGDYGYTF
cdr3_nt: TGTGCCAGCAGCTTGTACGGGGACTATGGCTACACCTTC

cdr3_length: 16
clone_size: once
v_call: TRBV18
j_call: TRBJ1-1
d_call: TRBD1
cdr3_aa: CASSKLGQGVDTEAFF
cdr3_nt: TGTGCCAGCTCAAAATTAGGACAGGGGGTTGATACTGAAGCTTTCTTT

cdr3_length: 15
clone_size: .
v_call: TRBV4-2
j_call: TRBJ2-1
d_call: .
cdr3_aa: CASSQDTQLANEQFF
cdr3_nt: TGTGCCAGCAGCCAAGACACACAATTAGCCAATGAGCAGTTCTTC

cdr3_length: 20
clone_size: .
v_call: TRBV27
j_call: TRBJ1-5
d_call: TRBD1
cdr3_aa: CASSPFILPGQGWSNQPQHF
cdr3_nt: TGTGCCAGCAGCCCATTTATCCTTCCAGGACAGGGATGGAGCAATCAGCCCCAGCATTTT